These T cell receptor beta chains were read from a single sample in a study of monozygotic twins with cystic fibrosis. The assay was immunoSEQ multiplex PCR, and TCRdb's table has in-frame clones only and misses some. The sample has around 15,000 clones, 80% to 90% seen once. Material: blood. Every receptor here comes from a boy between 10 and 17 years old with cystic fibrosis. Each CDR3 is given with its conserved first and last residue. Fields, in order: CDR3 length, J gene, V gene, clone size, CDR3 protein. Not every row has a clone size; where given, it reads once, few, many or a size class.

15 TRBJ2-7 TRBV15 . CATSRGLGGKSEQYF
15 TRBJ1-2 TRBV9 . CASSVDATPNYGYTF
15 TRBJ1-4 TRBV5-6 . CASSFRTGGSEKLFF
14 TRBJ2-7 TRBV7-8 . CASSLVGGPYEQYF
15 TRBJ1-5 TRBV28 . CASSPRTGTNQPQHF
15 TRBJ1-3 TRBV6-1 . CASSRGRAPGNTIYF
16 TRBJ2-5 TRBV19 . CASSRGSSGYQETQYF
16 TRBJ1-5 TRBV5-5 . CASSLWTGGSNQPQHF
17 TRBJ2-1 TRBV18 . CASSPRLTSGTNNEQFF
15 TRBJ1-1 TRBV9 . CASSVVPGINTEAFF
13 TRBJ2-1 TRBV5-5 . CASSFSGVNEQFF
14 TRBJ2-1 TRBV5-6 . CASSSDGGAALKFF
12 TRBJ2-7 TRBV5-1 . CASSFLGYEQYF
14 TRBJ1-3 TRBV30 . CAGGFGGSGNTIYF
13 TRBJ2-7 TRBV6-1 . CASRGGLRYEQYF
15 TRBJ1-1 TRBV15 once CATSGGRTGGFEAFF
16 TRBJ1-4 TRBV5-1 . CASSLGVLDGNEKLFF
12 TRBJ1-2 TRBV6-1 once CASSNRVSGYTF
14 TRBJ2-3 TRBV7-2 . CASSFGLSTDTQYF
14 TRBJ1-1 TRBV4-1 . CASALTGGEVEAFF
11 TRBJ1-4 TRBV6-6 once CATRTNEKLFF
13 TRBJ2-6 TRBV30 . CAWGYPGANVLTF
15 TRBJ2-1 TRBV5-1 . CASSLAGIRYNEQFF
15 TRBJ2-5 TRBV5-1 . CASSFGGTEAETQYF
16 TRBJ2-1 TRBV9 . CASSHLGTSGDNEQFF
15 TRBJ2-3 TRBV28 . CASGTGRGWKDTQYF
11 TRBJ2-5 TRBV25-1 . CAGGAGETQYF
13 TRBJ1-1 TRBV5-1 once CASSLGPGAEAFF
15 TRBJ2-3 TRBV7-9 . CASSPTVAPGDTQYF
13 TRBJ2-7 TRBV6-1 . CASHSLREGGQYF
17 TRBJ2-2 TRBV11-2 . CASSLDRLAARNGELFF
13 TRBJ2-5 TRBV9 . CASSKQGVETQYF
13 TRBJ1-1 TRBV2 . CASSQGSLTEAFF
14 TRBJ1-1 TRBV5-4 . CASSRDRLNTEAFF
14 TRBJ1-2 TRBV2 . CASSELALLYGYTF
14 TRBJ1-2 TRBV11-2 . CASSLGQANYGYTF
14 TRBJ2-1 TRBV4-1 . CASSRHGSYNEQFF
15 TRBJ1-1 TRBV19 . CASSARDRADTEAFF
14 TRBJ1-2 TRBV28 . CASSFGQGNYGYTF
14 TRBJ1-3 TRBV18 . CASSPGHSGNTIYF
19 TRBJ2-2 TRBV2 . CASTTGRLAPRQGTGELFF
15 TRBJ2-1 TRBV5-1 once CASSLGLDVYNEQFF
13 TRBJ2-1 TRBV2 once CATTGRNYNEQFF